This paragraph reports one T cell receptor (beta chain). The CDR3 end is not reached by the read, which stops 3 residues before it; the germline J gene fills it in. Per the germline V gene, CDR1 is LNHDA and CDR2 is SQIVND (reference sequence). The CDR3 has 17 residues. J lost 5 bases, V lost 5 bases, and 11 bases had no gene match. The source of the sample is a study of T cells in women clearing cervical HPV infection. Background on the study: Case blood was drawn when the lesion was first found; control blood after infection became undetectable.

Genomic DNA, averaging roughly 1,200 ng per sample, yielded TCR beta CDR3 via immunoSEQ. Clones were read by immunoSEQ multiplex PCR, and TCRdb kept only the in-frame ones, dropping some. Its table records fewer than 15,000 clones. Source material: blood buffy coat. The sequence was collected from a woman aged 18-70 years with a cervical HPV16 infection that either progressed to CIN3+ or cleared (not recorded which). The chain links TRBV19 to TRBJ2-5; TRBD2 aligns across 13 bases. Partial CDR3 DNA: TGTGCCAGTAGTCCTATCTTACTAGCGGGGGGGGTCGAGACC. It is translated as CASSPILLAGGVET. The full-length CDR3 reads as CASSPILLAGGVETQYF.